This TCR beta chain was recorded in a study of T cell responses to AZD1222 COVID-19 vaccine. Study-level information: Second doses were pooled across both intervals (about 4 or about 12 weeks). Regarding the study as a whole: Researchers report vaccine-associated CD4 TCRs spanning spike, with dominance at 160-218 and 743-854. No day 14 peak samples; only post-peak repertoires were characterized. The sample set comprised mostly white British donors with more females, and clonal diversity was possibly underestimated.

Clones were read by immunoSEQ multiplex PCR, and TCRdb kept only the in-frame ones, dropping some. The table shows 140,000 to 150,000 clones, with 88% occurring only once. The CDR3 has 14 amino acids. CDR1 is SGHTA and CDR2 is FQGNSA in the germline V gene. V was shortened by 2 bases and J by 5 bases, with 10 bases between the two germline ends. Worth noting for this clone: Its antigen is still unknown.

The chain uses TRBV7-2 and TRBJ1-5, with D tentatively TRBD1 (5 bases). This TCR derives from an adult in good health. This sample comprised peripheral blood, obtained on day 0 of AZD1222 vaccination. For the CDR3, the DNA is TGTGCCAGCAGCTTATCCAGGGAAGATCAGCCCCAGCATTTT. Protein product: CASSLSREDQPQHF.